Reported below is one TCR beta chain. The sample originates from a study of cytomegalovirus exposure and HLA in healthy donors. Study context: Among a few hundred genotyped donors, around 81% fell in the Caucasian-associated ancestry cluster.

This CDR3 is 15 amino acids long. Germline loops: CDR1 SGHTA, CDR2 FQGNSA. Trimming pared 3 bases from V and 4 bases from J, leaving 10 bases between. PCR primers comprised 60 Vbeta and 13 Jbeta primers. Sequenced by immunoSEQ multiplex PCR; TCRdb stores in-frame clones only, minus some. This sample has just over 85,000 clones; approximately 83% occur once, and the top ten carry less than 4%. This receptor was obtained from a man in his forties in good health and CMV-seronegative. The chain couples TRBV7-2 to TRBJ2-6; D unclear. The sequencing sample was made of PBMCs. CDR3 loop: CASSLAQWGANVLTF. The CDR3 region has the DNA TGTGCCAGCAGCTTGGCCCAATGGGGGGCCAACGTCCTGACTTTC.